This TCR beta chain is from a study of early stage breast cancer tumors. The method was immunoSEQ multiplex PCR; TCRdb's version includes in-frame clones alone and lacks a portion of them. The sample carries fewer than 80,000 clones, around 80% recorded once. General study results and limits: Commonly generated sequences made up most enriched TCRB sequences shared between patients.

A remark on this clone: Its antigen is unidentified.

Germline loops: CDR1 LNHDA, CDR2 SQIVND (reference sequence). V was trimmed by 4 bases and J by 8 bases, leaving 14 bases between them. This CDR3 has 13 residues. The V call is TRBV19, the J call TRBJ1-1; TRBD1 might be the D (6 bases). Input material: blood. This clonotype was obtained from a person aged 35-55 years with breast cancer. For the CDR3, the DNA is TGTGCCAGTAGTACGACGGGGGGCGGGGAAGCTTTCTTT. Translating it yields CASSTTGGGEAFF.